This note documents a single TCR beta chain sequence. Antigen unknown. This entry is derived from a study of T cell responses to AZD1222 COVID-19 vaccine. About the study: Samples with a second dose at about 4 or about 12 weeks were pooled together. Findings of the study overall: Unmutated regions of variants are reportedly targeted by nearly half of spike-specific TCRs.

Sequencing used immunoSEQ multiplex PCR; TCRdb keeps in-frame clones, though not all of them. The sample has roughly 140,000 clones, approximately 90% seen once. Trimming cost V 0 bases and J 2 bases, with 19 bases left between them. The CDR3 contains 19 residues. Germline V gives CDR1 MNHEY, CDR2 SMNVEV (reference sequence). The J gene is TRBJ2-2, the V gene TRBV27; possibly TRBD1 for D (5 bases). The TCR originated in an adult in good health. The material sequenced was peripheral blood, taken on day 0 of AZD1222 vaccination. CDR3 residues: CASSLSFHWTQVNTGELFF. The CDR3 coding sequence is TGTGCCAGCAGTTTATCGTTCCACTGGACACAAGTAAACACCGGGGAGCTGTTTTTT.